One and the same sample provided the 18 T cell receptor beta chains below, sequenced in a study of post-analysis software for immune sequencing data. Antigen specificity for these receptors is unknown. The TCR beta cDNA libraries carried unique molecular identifiers. Each CDR3 protein is one row after TCRdb ran MiXCR on the PCR reads. This table has fewer than 850,000 distinct CDR3 sequences, 35% to 55% appearing once. Overall study results and limits: In patients, about five TRBV segments were more frequent than in controls, with TRBV5-6, TRBV5-1 and TRBV20-1 among them.

Input material: blood. These receptors were collected from a girl aged 5-17 years with multiple sclerosis.

This chain uses TRBV5-1 with TRBJ2-2; 7 positions match TRBD2. The V gene end was trimmed by 8 bases and the J gene end by 0 bases; junction bases not matched to a gene: 1. This CDR3 is 13 amino acids long. CDR1 is SGHRS and CDR2 is YFSETQ in the germline V gene. CDR3 amino acids: CARRETNTGELFF. CDR3 DNA: TGCGCCAGGCGGGAGACGAACACCGGGGAGCTGTTTTTT.

The V call is TRBV7-8, the J call TRBJ2-3, with 9 bases lining up with TRBD2. The CDR3 is 15 residues long. Germline V gene sequence: CDR1 SGHVS, CDR2 FQNEAQ. J gave up 5 bases and V 5 bases, and 8 bases lay outside the gene matches. The CDR3 nucleotides are TGTGCCAGCAGCCCGGTAGCGGGAGAACGAGATACGCAGTATTTT. This encodes CASSPVAGERDTQYF.

This clonotype was observed many times. A read error may produce the germline difference seen at one junction end. The CDR3 loop reads CASSLAASGSYEQYF. In DNA form, the CDR3 reads TGTGCCAGCAGCTTAGCGGCTAGCGGGAGCTACGAGCAGTACTTC. The V call is TRBV12-3 or TRBV12-4, the J call TRBJ2-7; 10 bases are a match to TRBD2. The CDR3 spans 15 residues.

The V and J genes are TRBV27 and TRBJ1-2; TRBD1 might be the D (5 bases). The CDR3 consists of 11 residues. Per the germline V gene, CDR1 is MNHEY and CDR2 is SMNVEV (reference sequence). The V end was cut by 10 bases, the J end by 8 bases, with 14 bases between. CDR3 bases: TGTGCCACCAAAGGGGCGGGGGGCTACACCTTC. Its protein product is CATKGAGGYTF.

The chain combines TRBV2 with TRBJ2-7; perhaps TRBD2 as D (6 bases). In germline, CDR1 is SNHLY, CDR2 FYNNEI. The CDR3 is made up of 12 amino acids. V lost 8 bases and J lost 7, with 15 bases in between. This CDR3 reads CASLRGTGEQYF. In nucleotides, the CDR3 is TGTGCCAGCCTCCGGGGGACGGGGGAGCAGTACTTC.

The rearrangement links TRBV12-5 to TRBJ2-1; 8 bases are shared with TRBD2. Germline V gene sequence: CDR1 LGHNT, CDR2 FRNRAP. The CDR3 is 14 amino acids. Trimming cost V 4 bases and J 8 bases; bases outside gene matches: 7. CDR3 DNA: TGTGCTAGTGGTTCATCGACTAGCGCAGATGAGCAGTTCTTC. Its protein is CASGSSTSADEQFF. The full variable domain, rest sourced from reference TRBV12-5 and TRBJ2-1, is DARVTQTPRHKVTEMGQEVTMRCQPILGHNTVFWYRQTMMQGLELLAYFRNRAPLDDSGMPKDRFSAEMPDATLATLKIQPSEPRDSAVYFCASGSSTSADEQFFGPGTRLTVL.

The chain is built from TRBV27 and TRBJ2-1, with 13 bases identical to TRBD2. The CDR3 contains 14 residues. CDR1 and CDR2 from the germline V gene are MNHEY and SMNVEV (reference sequence). Trimming took 6 bases from V and 7 from J; bases not matched to a gene: 3. The CDR3 loop reads CASRLGLAGNEQFF. CDR3 DNA: TGTGCCAGCAGGTTGGGACTAGCGGGGAATGAGCAGTTCTTC.

This chain connects TRBV12-3 or TRBV12-4 to TRBJ2-3; D gene unclear. The V gene lost 3 bases and the J gene lost 4 bases, with 11 bases spanning the gap. The CDR3 is made up of 14 amino acids. CDR3 in DNA: TGTGCCAGCAGTTTCCTTAGTGGCTCAGATACGCAGTATTTT. As protein: CASSFLSGSDTQYF.

The chain has TRBV4-2 and TRBJ2-6; a weak D match, TRBD1 (6 bases). The CDR3 has 17 residues. Trimming stripped 4 bases from V and 4 bases from J, with 17 bases between. Germline values: CDR1 LGHNA, CDR2 YNFKEQ. CDR3 sequence reads: CASSPRTGLTGANVLTF. The CDR3 DNA is TGTGCCAGCAGCCCACGTACAGGGTTGACGGGGGCCAACGTCCTGACTTTC.

This clonotype was found a few times. The V call is TRBV7-8, the J call TRBJ2-7; 7 nucleotides line up with TRBD2. This CDR3 has 20 residues. Looked up from germline, CDR1 is SGHVS and CDR2 is FQNEAQ. Unmatched junction bases numbered 19, after V lost 1 base and J lost 1 base. CDR3 nucleotides: TGTGCCAGCAGCTTAGTAGGATGGGCGGGAGAGGGTGCGGGATCCTACGAGCAGTACTTC. Protein product: CASSLVGWAGEGAGSYEQYF.

The rearrangement links TRBV4-1 to TRBJ2-4; unclear D gene. The DNA end is more similar to TRBJ2-7, so the J call may be wrong. Germline assignment: CDR1 MGHRA and CDR2 YSYEKL. This CDR3 contains 15 residues. The CDR3 loop reads CASSQESSGGYEQYF. For the CDR3, the DNA is TGCGCCAGCAGCCAAGAATCCAGTGGCGGTTACGAGCAGTACTTC.

The table lists this clonotype with a few counts. V and J are TRBV6-5 and TRBJ1-2, with D perhaps matching TRBD1 (5 bases). The V gene lost 0 bases and the J gene lost 7 bases, with 9 bases spanning the gap. The CDR3 contains 13 residues. Germline loops: CDR1 MNHEY, CDR2 SVGAGI. The CDR3 DNA reads as TGTGCCAGCAGTTACTCGACGAGGGGTGGCTACACCTTC. Its translation is CASSYSTRGGYTF.

This clonotype was detected a few times. The chain joins TRBV20-1 to TRBJ2-3; 8 bases map to TRBD1. The germline V gene encodes CDR1 DFQATT and CDR2 SNEGSKA (reference sequence). This CDR3 comprises 13 residues. V trimming: 3 bases; J trimming: 9 bases; junction bases outside the gene matches: 8. Written as DNA, the CDR3 is TGCAGTGCTAGTTCCAGGGGGCTGGGCACGCAGTATTTT. Protein: CSASSRGLGTQYF.

The J gene is TRBJ2-5, the V gene TRBV15, with D possibly matching TRBD1 (6 bases). The CDR3 is 13 residues long. The V end was cut by 6 bases, the J end by 3 bases, with 11 bases between. The germline V gene encodes CDR1 LNHNV and CDR2 YYDKDF (reference sequence). This CDR3 reads CATRKQGKETQYF. For the CDR3, the DNA is TGTGCCACCAGGAAGCAGGGGAAAGAGACCCAGTACTTC. The whole variable domain, filled in from reference TRBV15 and TRBJ2-5, reads DAMVIQNPRYQVTQFGKPVTLSCSQTLNHNVMYWYQQKSSQAPKLLFHYYDKDFNNEADTPDNFQSRRPNTSFCFLDIRSPGLGDTAMYLCATRKQGKETQYFGPGTRLLVL.

The V and J genes are TRBV5-6 and TRBJ1-2, with TRBD1 identical over 7 bases. The CDR3 is made up of 13 amino acids. In germline, CDR1 is SGHDT, CDR2 YYEEEE. Trimming cost V 4 bases and J 8 bases; bases outside gene matches: 8. As DNA, the CDR3 is TGTGCCAGCAGCACAGACCCAGGGGGAGGCTACACCTTC. Translation gives CASSTDPGGGYTF.

The V gene is TRBV29-1, the J gene TRBJ2-7; 7 bases map to TRBD1. The CDR3 contains 12 residues. V was clipped by 6 bases and J by 7 bases; unmatched bases: 9. The germline V gene has CDR1 SQVTM and CDR2 ANQGSEA. The CDR3: CSVSTTGWEQYF. DNA of the CDR3: TGCAGCGTCTCTACGACAGGGTGGGAGCAGTACTTC.

This clonotype showed up just a few times. The CDR3 loop reads CASSWDSEDRLTDTQYF. Written as DNA, the CDR3 is TGTGCCAGCAGCTGGGACAGCGAAGACCGGTTAACAGATACGCAGTATTTT. This rearrangement joins TRBV7-6 to TRBJ2-3; TRBD1 matches at 7 bases. Germline-derived CDR1 and CDR2 are SGHVS and FNYEAQ. This CDR3 is built from 17 residues. The V gene end was trimmed by 4 bases and the J gene end by 3 bases; junction bases not matched to a gene: 13.

This clonotype was seen a handful of times. The chain employs TRBV27 and TRBJ1-2; D unclear. Between the trimmed V and J ends, which lost 4 bases and 6 bases, there was a span of 12 bases. Germline values: CDR1 MNHEY, CDR2 SMNVEV (reference sequence). This CDR3 spans 13 amino acids. CDR3 nucleotides: TGTGCCAGCAGTTCCGGGCCTCCTGATGGCTACACCTTC. Translated, it gives CASSSGPPDGYTF.